This T cell receptor (beta chain) is drawn from a study of T cells after yellow fever vaccination. Overall study context: Preparation used SMART-Seq v4 Ultra Low Input for the low-cell-number fractions.

The junction had 11 bases not matched to a gene; V was cut back by 8 bases and J by 7 bases. Germline lookup yields CDR1 MNHNY and CDR2 SVGAGI (reference sequence). The CDR3 contains 14 residues. Many counts were recorded for this clonotype. Whole-study results and caveats: The presence of abundant clonotypes contaminating from the bulk population was possible in FACS-sorted repertoires.

Template switching by 5'RACE produced TCR cDNA, adding a universal primer site and UMIs. TCRdb redid the calling of the 5' RACE reads with MiXCR, one entry per CDR3 protein. The sample consists of tens of thousands of distinct CDR3 sequences, approximately 6.1% of them appearing once. The V gene is TRBV6-6, the J gene TRBJ2-1; 7 bases line up with TRBD1. This TCR came from a man younger than 35 who received the YFV17D yellow fever vaccine. The material was PBMCs, either bulk or a sorted T-cell subset (CD4+, CD8+, memory, or dextramer-sorted; not recorded which), obtained on the day of the yellow fever booster vaccination. For the CDR3, the DNA is TGTGCCAGCGGGCTGACAGGGAACGGGAATGAGCAGTTCTTC. This sequence encodes CASGLTGNGNEQFF.